This T cell receptor (beta chain) was recorded in a study of T-cell reconstitution after alpha-beta-depleted transplantation in children. Study-wide results and caveats: Newly made T cells mostly supplied T-cell counts and diversity one year after transplant. At day 60, the high TCRbeta diversity found in some patients originated from recipient T cells and thymic progenitors that had survived. Reportedly, only several hundred clones from non-depleted graft cells drove alpha-beta T-cell counts at about two months.

A TCRbeta library incorporating unique molecular identifiers was prepared. TCRdb itself ran the PCR reads through MiXCR, one entry per CDR3 protein. The sample yields 450,000 to 550,000 distinct CDR3 sequences, over 9.5% seen once. Germline values: CDR1 MNHEY, CDR2 SMNVEV (reference sequence). Deletions cut 6 bases from V and 5 bases from J, with 16 bases between. The CDR3 contains 14 residues. This clonotype has only a few counts. The target antigen is unknown. The sequence was obtained from a female patient aged 2 to 10 who had a stem cell transplant for aplastic anemia, so the T cells may come from the graft donor. The sequenced sample was PBMCs, mostly from graft donor cells, obtained 180 days after TCRalphabeta/CD19-depleted stem cell transplant. The rearrangement links TRBV27 to TRBJ2-5; D possibly corresponds to TRBD2 (5 bases). The CDR3 nucleotides are TGTGCCAGCAGCCCGACTATCCCGCGGGAGACCCAGTACTTC. It specifies CASSPTIPRETQYF.